This entry concerns a single T cell receptor (beta chain). Participant-reported clinical history was the basis for cohort assignment. Symptom resolution, clearance, or two negative PCRs marked the recovered donors of Cohort 3. In the authors' methods: Amplified reference gene primers provided the basis for estimating nucleated cell counts. The assay was immunoSEQ multiplex PCR, and TCRdb's table has in-frame clones only and misses some. The DNA was the basis for D and trimming; V, J and clone size are from that table. The sample carries about 170,000 clones, about 79% recorded once. The data were obtained in a study of blood T cell repertoires in COVID-19. The V end was cut by 1 base, the J end by 4 bases, with 7 bases between. The CDR3 is made up of 14 amino acids. Germline CDR1 reads MNHEY; CDR2 reads SVGAGI.

V usage is TRBV6-5 and J usage is TRBJ1-4, with a tentative D call TRBD1 (5 bases). The TCR originated in a man in his fifties who had recovered from COVID-19. Sequenced material: PBMCs or T cells enriched from blood (not recorded which). The CDR3 DNA follows: TGTGCCAGCAGTTACTGGGGGGATAATGAAAAACTGTTTTTT. It encodes CASSYWGDNEKLFF.